This T cell receptor (beta chain) was sequenced during a study of cytomegalovirus exposure and HLA in healthy donors. In germline, CDR1 is MNHEY, CDR2 SVGAGI. V was clipped by 6 bases and J by 4 bases, with 7 bases between them. The CDR3 is made up of 12 amino acids. The primer mix had 60 Vbeta and 13 Jbeta primers. As processed by the authors: Unique TCR beta chains totaled some 78 million in a later count, with approximately 11 million of them shared. Profiled with immunoSEQ multiplex PCR; TCRdb holds only in-frame clones, not every one. V, J and clone size reflect that table, while D and trimming were determined from the DNA. This sample has under 200,000 clones; roughly 80% occur once, and the top ten carry 7.5% to 9.5%.

The sequenced sample was PBMCs. The chain couples TRBV6-5 to TRBJ1-5; maybe TRBD1 (6 bases). This TCR was sampled from a male donor in good health and CMV-seropositive. CDR3 region: CASSQGNQPQHF. The CDR3 nucleotides read TGTGCCAGCAGCCAGGGGAATCAGCCCCAGCATTTT.